Below, one T cell receptor (beta chain) is given with its context. The data derive from a study of blood T cell repertoires in COVID-19. On the study more broadly: Acute and convalescent COVID-19 specimens originated in the United States, Italy and Spain. The cDNA or gDNA used as material had been derived from T cells, B-cell-depleted T cells, or PBMCs.

J was trimmed by 1 base and V by 4 bases; bases with no gene match: 4. This CDR3 spans 15 amino acids. Germline CDR1 reads SGHAT; CDR2 reads FQNNGV. Original methodology: Reference gene primer amplification in the assay estimated nucleated cell counts. Clones were read by immunoSEQ multiplex PCR, and TCRdb kept only the in-frame ones, dropping some. That table gives V, J and clone size, and the DNA gave D and trimming. Of approximately 160,000 clones listed, roughly four fifths are singletons. The sample taken for sequencing was peripheral blood. This chain uses TRBV11-2 with TRBJ1-2, with 9 bases matching TRBD1. The sequence came from a human donor in a cohort sampled during active COVID-19. CDR3 in amino acids: CASSWGGQGNYGYTF. CDR3 sequence (DNA): TGTGCCAGCAGCTGGGGGGGACAGGGTAACTATGGCTACACCTTC.